This T cell receptor (beta chain) was identified in a study of tumor-infiltrating lymphocytes in primary liver carcinoma. Study-level results: Blood fell significantly below tumors in its top-250-clone fraction (p = 0.039).

Points on this clonotype: Its cognate antigen is unknown. Because it lacks the conserved phenylalanine or tryptophan at the end, this CDR3 is likely a read error.

The template, 450 to 650 ng total RNA, yielded TCR beta cDNA made with a constant-region primer. Libraries for TCR beta were built through three nested multiplex PCR rounds, which together made up a slightly modified ARM-PCR procedure. The study ran its first two PCR rounds for roughly 11 cycles each, using TRBV1-TRBV30 forward primers and a C-beta reverse primer. TCRdb recomputed calls from the multiplex PCR reads with MiXCR, one row per CDR3 protein. The data show tens of thousands of distinct CDR3 sequences, with more than 70% seen just once and approximately 40% held by the top ten. Unmatched junction bases numbered 17, after V lost 9 bases and J lost 3 bases. This CDR3 contains 17 residues. The germline CDR1 and CDR2 sequences are ENHRY and SYGVKD. Unsorted bulk tissue, roughly 20-32 mg of it, served as the source for co-extraction of RNA and DNA. Patients were treatment-naive with chronic HBV infection.

The source material was tumor-adjacent normal liver tissue. This chain connects TRBV10-3 to TRBJ2-3, with 8 bases identical to TRBD1. This receptor was taken from a man in his forties with primary liver carcinoma and hepatitis B virus infection. This chain's CDR3 is CAIQRSGQGRSTDTQYL. In DNA form, the CDR3 reads TGTGCCATACAGCGATCTGGACAGGGACGAAGTACAGATACGCAGTATCTT.